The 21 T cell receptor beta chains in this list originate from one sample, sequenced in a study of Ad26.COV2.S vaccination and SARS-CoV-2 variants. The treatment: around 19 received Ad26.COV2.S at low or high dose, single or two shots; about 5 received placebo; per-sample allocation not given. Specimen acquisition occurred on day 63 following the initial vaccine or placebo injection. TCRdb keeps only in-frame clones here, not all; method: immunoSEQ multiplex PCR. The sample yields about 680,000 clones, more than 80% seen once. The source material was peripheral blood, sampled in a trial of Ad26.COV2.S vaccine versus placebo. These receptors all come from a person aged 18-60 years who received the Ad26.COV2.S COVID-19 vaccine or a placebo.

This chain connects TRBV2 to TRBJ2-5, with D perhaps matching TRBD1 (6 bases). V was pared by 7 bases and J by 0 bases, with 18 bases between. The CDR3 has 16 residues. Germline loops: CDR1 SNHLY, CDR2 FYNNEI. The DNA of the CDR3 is TGTGCCAGCAACGAGGGGGTGGTTCGGGACCAAGAGACCCAGTACTTC. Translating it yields CASNEGVVRDQETQYF.

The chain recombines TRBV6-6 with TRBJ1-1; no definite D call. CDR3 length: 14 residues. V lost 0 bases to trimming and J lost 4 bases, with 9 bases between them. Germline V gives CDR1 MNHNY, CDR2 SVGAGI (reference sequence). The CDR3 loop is CASSYSRLGTEAFF. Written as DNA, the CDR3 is TGTGCCAGCAGTTACTCGCGGCTGGGCACTGAAGCTTTCTTT.

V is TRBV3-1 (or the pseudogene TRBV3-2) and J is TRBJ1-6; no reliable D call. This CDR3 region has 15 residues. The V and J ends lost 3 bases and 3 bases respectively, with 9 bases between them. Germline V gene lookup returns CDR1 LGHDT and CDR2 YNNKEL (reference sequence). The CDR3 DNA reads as TGTGCCAGCAGCCACGGGCCCTTCTATAATTCACCCCTCCACTTT. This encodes CASSHGPFYNSPLHF.

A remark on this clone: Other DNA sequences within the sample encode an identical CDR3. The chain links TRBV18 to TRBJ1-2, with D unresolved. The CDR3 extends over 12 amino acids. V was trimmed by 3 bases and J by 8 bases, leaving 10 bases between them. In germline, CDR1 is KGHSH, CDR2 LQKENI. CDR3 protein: CASSPGGGGYTF. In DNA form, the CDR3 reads TGTGCCAGCTCACCGGGAGGAGGCGGCTACACCTTC.

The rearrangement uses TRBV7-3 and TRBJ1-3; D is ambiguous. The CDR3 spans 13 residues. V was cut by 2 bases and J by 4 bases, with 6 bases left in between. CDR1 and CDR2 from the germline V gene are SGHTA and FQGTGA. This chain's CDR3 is CASSLGPGNTIYF. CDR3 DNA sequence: TGTGCCAGCAGCTTAGGGCCCGGAAACACCATATATTTT.

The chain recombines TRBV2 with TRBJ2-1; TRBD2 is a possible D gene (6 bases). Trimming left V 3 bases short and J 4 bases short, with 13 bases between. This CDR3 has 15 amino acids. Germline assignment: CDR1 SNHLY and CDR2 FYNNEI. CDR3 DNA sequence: TGTGCCAGCAGTGATGAGCGGGCGTTATACAATGAGCAGTTCTTC. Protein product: CASSDERALYNEQFF.

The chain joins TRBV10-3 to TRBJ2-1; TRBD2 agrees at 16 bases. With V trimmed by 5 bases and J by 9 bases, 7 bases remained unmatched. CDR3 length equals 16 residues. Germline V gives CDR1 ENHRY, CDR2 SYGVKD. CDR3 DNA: TGTGCCATCAGTTATTCCGGGACTAGCGGGAGGGGTGAGCAGTTCTTC. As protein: CAISYSGTSGRGEQFF.

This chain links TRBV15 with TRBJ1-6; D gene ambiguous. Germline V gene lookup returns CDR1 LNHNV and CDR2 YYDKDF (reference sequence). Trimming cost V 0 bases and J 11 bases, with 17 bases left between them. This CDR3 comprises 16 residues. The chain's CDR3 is CATSRDRGRWRTPLHF. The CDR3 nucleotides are TGTGCCACCAGCAGAGATCGAGGCAGGTGGAGGACACCCCTCCACTTT.

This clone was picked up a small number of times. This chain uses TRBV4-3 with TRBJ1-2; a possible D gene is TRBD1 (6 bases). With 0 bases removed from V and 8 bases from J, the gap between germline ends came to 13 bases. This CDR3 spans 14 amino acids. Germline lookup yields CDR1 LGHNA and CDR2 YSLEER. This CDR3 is CASSQERGAAGYTF. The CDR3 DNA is TGCGCCAGCAGCCAAGAGCGGGGGGCTGCGGGCTACACCTTC.

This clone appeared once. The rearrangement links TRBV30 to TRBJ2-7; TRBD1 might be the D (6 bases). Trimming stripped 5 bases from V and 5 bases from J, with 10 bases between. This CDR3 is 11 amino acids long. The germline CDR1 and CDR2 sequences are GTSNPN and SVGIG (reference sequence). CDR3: CAWEQGNEQYF. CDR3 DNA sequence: TGTGCCTGGGAACAGGGAAACGAGCAGTACTTC.

This CDR3 is CASSLDWTRNTEAFF. For the CDR3, the DNA is TGTGCCAGCAGCTTAGACTGGACGCGGAACACTGAAGCTTTCTTT. The chain employs TRBV7-2 and TRBJ1-1; no clear D gene. Trimming shortened V by 1 base and J by 1 base, and 10 bases separated the two germline ends. CDR1 SGHTA and CDR2 FQGNSA come from the germline V gene. The CDR3 covers 15 residues.

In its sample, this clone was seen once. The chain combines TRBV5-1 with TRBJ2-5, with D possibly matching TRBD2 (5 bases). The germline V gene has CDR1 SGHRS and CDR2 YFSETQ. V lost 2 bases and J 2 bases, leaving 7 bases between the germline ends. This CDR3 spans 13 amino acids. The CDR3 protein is CASSLTRQETQYF. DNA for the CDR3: TGCGCCAGCAGCTTAACTAGACAAGAGACCCAGTACTTC.

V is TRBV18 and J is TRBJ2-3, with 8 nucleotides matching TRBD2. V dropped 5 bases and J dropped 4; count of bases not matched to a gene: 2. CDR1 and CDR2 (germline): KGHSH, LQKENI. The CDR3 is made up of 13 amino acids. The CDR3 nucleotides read TGTGCCAGCTCAGACGGGAGGGCAGATACGCAGTATTTT. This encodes CASSDGRADTQYF.

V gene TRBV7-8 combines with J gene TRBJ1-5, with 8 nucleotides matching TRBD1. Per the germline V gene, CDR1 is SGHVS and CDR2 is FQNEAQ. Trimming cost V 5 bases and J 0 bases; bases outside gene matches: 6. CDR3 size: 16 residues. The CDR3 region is CASSRDRGYSNQPQHF. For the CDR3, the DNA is TGTGCCAGCAGCCGAGACAGGGGATATAGCAATCAGCCCCAGCATTTT.

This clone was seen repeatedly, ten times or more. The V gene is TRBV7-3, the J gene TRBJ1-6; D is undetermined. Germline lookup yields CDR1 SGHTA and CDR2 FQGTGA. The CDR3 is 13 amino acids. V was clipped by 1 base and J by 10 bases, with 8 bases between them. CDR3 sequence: CASSLSFGSPLHF. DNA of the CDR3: TGTGCCAGCAGCTTAAGCTTCGGATCACCCCTCCACTTT.

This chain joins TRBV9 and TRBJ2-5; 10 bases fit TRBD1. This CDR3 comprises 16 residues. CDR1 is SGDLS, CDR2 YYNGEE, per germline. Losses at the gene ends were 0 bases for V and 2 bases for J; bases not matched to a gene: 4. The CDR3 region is CASSVGGTGEQETQYF. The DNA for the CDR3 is TGTGCCAGCAGCGTAGGTGGGACAGGGGAGCAAGAGACCCAGTACTTC.

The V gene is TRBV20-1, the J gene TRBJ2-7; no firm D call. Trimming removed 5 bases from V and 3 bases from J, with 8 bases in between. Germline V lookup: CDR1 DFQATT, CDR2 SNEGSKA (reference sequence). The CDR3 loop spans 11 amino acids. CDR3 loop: CSAAGRYEQYF. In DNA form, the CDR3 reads TGCAGTGCTGCCGGGCGCTACGAGCAGTACTTC.

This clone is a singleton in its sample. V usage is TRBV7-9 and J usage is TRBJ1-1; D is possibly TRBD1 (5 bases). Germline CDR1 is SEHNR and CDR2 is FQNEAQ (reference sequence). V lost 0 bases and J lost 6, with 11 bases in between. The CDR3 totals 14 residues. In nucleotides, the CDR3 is TGTGCCAGCAGCTTAGCAGGACCACAGGCTGAAGCTTTCTTT. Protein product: CASSLAGPQAEAFF.

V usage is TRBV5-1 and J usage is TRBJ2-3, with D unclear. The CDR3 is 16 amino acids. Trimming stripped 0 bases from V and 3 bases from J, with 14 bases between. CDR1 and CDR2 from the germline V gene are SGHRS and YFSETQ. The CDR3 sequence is CASSLAGMGGTDTQYF. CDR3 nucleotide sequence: TGCGCCAGCAGCTTGGCCGGTATGGGTGGGACAGATACGCAGTATTTT.

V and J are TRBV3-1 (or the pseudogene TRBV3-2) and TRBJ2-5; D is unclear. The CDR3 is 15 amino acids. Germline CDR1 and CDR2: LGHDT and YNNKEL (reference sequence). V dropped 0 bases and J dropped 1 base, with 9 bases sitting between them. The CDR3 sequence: CASSQDPAFQETQYF. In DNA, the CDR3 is TGTGCCAGCAGCCAAGACCCAGCTTTCCAAGAGACCCAGTACTTC.

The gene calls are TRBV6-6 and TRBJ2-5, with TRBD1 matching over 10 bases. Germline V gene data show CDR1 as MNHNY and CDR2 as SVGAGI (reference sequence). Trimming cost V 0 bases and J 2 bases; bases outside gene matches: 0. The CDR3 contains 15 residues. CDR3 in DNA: TGTGCCAGCAGTTACTCGGGACAGGGGCAAGAGACCCAGTACTTC. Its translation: CASSYSGQGQETQYF.